The 6 T cell receptor beta chains below come from one sample, sequenced in a study of CD8+ T cells in alopecia areata. Once RNA had been extracted, it was reverse transcribed into cDNA to act as the sequencing template. The protocol was immunoSEQ multiplex PCR, while the TCRdb copy is restricted to in-frame clones and leaves out a portion. The sample shows some 190,000 clones, roughly three fifths of them seen only once. Treatment described: oral pan-JAK inhibitor, 5-10 mg twice daily. Sequenced here: CD4+ T cells sorted from blood, sampled between weeks 44 and 45, from a patient treated with tofacitinib. Receptor source: a human donor with alopecia areata.

The rearrangement joins TRBV29-1 to TRBJ1-2; 8 bases agree with TRBD1. CDR3 size: 14 residues. Per germline, CDR1 SQVTM and CDR2 ANQGSEA. V shed 6 bases, J shed 8 bases, and the junction held 14 bases outside the gene matches. DNA for the CDR3: TGCAGCGTCGTAGGGGGCCAGGGGGCATTAGGCTACACCTTC. It specifies CSVVGGQGALGYTF.

The V call is TRBV30, the J call TRBJ2-3; D unresolved. CDR3 length: 11 amino acids. V was shortened by 3 bases and J by 6 bases, with 7 bases between the two germline ends. Germline V gene sequence: CDR1 GTSNPN, CDR2 SVGIG (reference sequence). CDR3 coding DNA: TGTGCCTGGAGGGAGAGGGATACGCAGTATTTT. Translated: CAWRERDTQYF.

This clone is a singleton in its sample. The chain has TRBV29-1 and TRBJ2-7, with 7 bases lining up with TRBD2. The CDR3 consists of 15 residues. Germline values: CDR1 SQVTM, CDR2 ANQGSEA. Trimming cost V 4 bases and J 7 bases; bases outside gene matches: 16. DNA of the CDR3: TGCAGCGTTGGTCGGGGAGGGATGTCTTCCGGGGAGCAGTACTTC. Translated, it gives CSVGRGGMSSGEQYF.

This clone was seen a few times. The chain is built from TRBV6-5 and TRBJ2-3; D is unresolved. Germline V CDR1 and CDR2: MNHEY, SVGAGI. With 0 bases removed from V and 0 bases from J, the gap between germline ends came to 4 bases. There are 14 residues in the CDR3. In DNA form, the CDR3 reads TGTGCCAGCAGTTACTCGCCGAGCACAGATACGCAGTATTTT. Protein sequence: CASSYSPSTDTQYF.

The chain recombines TRBV2 with TRBJ2-3; no clear D gene. Deletions cut 7 bases from V and 8 bases from J, with 16 bases between. Germline V gene sequence: CDR1 SNHLY, CDR2 FYNNEI. The CDR3 totals 13 residues. The chain's CDR3 is CASTEASGVTQYF. The CDR3 DNA sequence: TGTGCCAGCACCGAAGCTTCGGGCGTTACGCAGTATTTT.

This chain connects TRBV29-1 to TRBJ1-1, with D uncertain. CDR1 and CDR2 (germline): SQVTM, ANQGSEA. The CDR3 runs 13 residues. The ends were cut back, 2 bases at V and 0 bases at J, with 7 bases in the middle. CDR3 amino acids: CSVENKMNTEAFF. The DNA for the CDR3 is TGCAGCGTTGAAAACAAAATGAACACTGAAGCTTTCTTT.